The source of this TCR beta chain is a study of shared clonotypes between healthy human individuals. Note on this clone: What it recognizes is unknown.

All the donors were Caucasian adults who lived in Nashville, Tennessee. The protocol was immunoSEQ multiplex PCR, while the TCRdb copy is restricted to in-frame clones and leaves out a portion. The data show around 1.1 million clones, roughly 77% seen once. V was clipped by 5 bases and J by 0 bases; unmatched bases: 3. This CDR3 comprises 14 residues. Germline values: CDR1 MDHEN, CDR2 SYDVKM. Study conclusions and caveats: A limitation of the genetic and exposure-history diversity represented arose from few donors.

The chain employs TRBV28 and TRBJ2-7; 8 bases line up with TRBD2. This clonotype was obtained from a man younger than 35 in good health. Some clones in this sample may be carry-over from other donors' samples. The sequencing input was memory CD4+ T cells from PBMCs. The subset here: CD45RA-negative fraction. The CDR3 is CASSVGTSSYEQYF. The CDR3 DNA reads as TGTGCCAGCAGTGTAGGGACTAGCTCCTACGAGCAGTACTTC.